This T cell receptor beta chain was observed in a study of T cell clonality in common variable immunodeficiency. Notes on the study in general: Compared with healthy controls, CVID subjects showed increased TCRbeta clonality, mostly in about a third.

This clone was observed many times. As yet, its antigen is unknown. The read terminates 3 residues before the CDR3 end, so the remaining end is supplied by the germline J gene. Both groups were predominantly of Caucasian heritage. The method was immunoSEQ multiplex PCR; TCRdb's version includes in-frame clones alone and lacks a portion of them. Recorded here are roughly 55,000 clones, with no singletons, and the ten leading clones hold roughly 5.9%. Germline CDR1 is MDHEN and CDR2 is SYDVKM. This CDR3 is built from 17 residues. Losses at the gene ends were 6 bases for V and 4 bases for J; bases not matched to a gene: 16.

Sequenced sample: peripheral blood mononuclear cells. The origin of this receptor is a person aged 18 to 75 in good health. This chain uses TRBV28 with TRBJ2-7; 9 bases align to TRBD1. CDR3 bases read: TGTGCCAGCAGCCACGCATTTTTGGGACAGGGAAAATACGAG. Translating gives CASSHAFLGQGKYE. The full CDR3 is CASSHAFLGQGKYEQYF.